This T cell receptor beta chain originates from a study of brain T cells in children with intractable seizures (dated by TCRdb to about 2021). About the study as a whole: A NanoString immunology panel was first used to screen resected brain tissue from about 54 pediatric epilepsy surgery cases for immune gene transcripts. Among the approximately 12 selected surgery cases, eight also had pre-surgery blood sequenced, leaving four with brain tissue only.

Sample time point, as interpreted from the label and publication: resected brain tissue, or blood drawn just prior to surgery. The surgery cases that showed the highest brain T cell transcript signatures were chosen for TCR beta chain sequencing of brain tissue, and of blood when it was available. Patients had been treated with at least one anti-epileptic drug before surgery. TCR-sequenced patients were children with drug-resistant epilepsy due to tuberous sclerosis complex, focal cortical dysplasia, Rasmussen encephalitis or hemimegalencephaly. Blood was drawn right before the epilepsy surgery. Bulk genomic DNA was extracted from unsorted brain tissue and whole blood with the Monarch genomic DNA purification kit. Spanning cysteine to phenylalanine, the CDR3 consists of 13 amino acids. Only the CDR3 region is kept as DNA, spanning 39 bases read in frame from base 1. Sequences SGHAT (CDR1) and FQDESV (CDR2) are obtained from the germline V gene (reference sequence). V loses 4 bases of germline sequence and J loses 7 bases, and the interval between the two ends is 11 bases.

The immunoSEQ assay was used to generate TCR beta chain sequences from genomic DNA. The paper's data handling went like this. Any CDR3 sequence that did not begin with the conserved framework cysteine at position 104 was removed by hand. Clonality was calculated as one minus the normalized Shannon's Diversity Index, with values ranging from 0 (maximal diversity) to 1 (oligoclonal). Differences in the frequency of the same CDR3 between samples, such as brain versus blood, were assessed with chi-squared comparison-of-proportions tests. Public clonotypes were found through immuneACCESS searches, while the VDJdb browser was used to judge similarity to known antiviral clonotypes. TCRdb took this table from immuneACCESS and kept in-frame rearrangements with V and J called. Such tables lack part of the clones; where checked against another copy, unresolved V genes explain under half of the gap, and the rest is unexplained. That table supplies the V and J calls and clone size; D and trimming were determined from the DNA. This sample gives 62,000 or so clones in total; roughly 95% of them show up just once. More than 0.35% of the sample is held by the ten biggest clonotypes.

Concerning this clone itself: Its target antigen remains unknown. The input lacks base qualities; no much larger clone sits a single base away.

Broad study findings and their caveats: The patients' HCMV serostatus was not known, and viral specificity was inferred solely from CDR3 sequence similarity. Because pre- and post-surgery blood were sequenced to different depths, clones absent from the pre-surgery sample may reflect undersampling.

The chain is encoded by TRBV11-1 joined to TRBJ1-5, with the D gene too uncertain to name. The sequence derives from a boy in the first two years of life with focal cortical dysplasia and intractable seizures. Specimen: peripheral blood, collected at surgery. This receptor carries the CDR3 CASSSTVGQPQHF. The bases read TGTGCCAGCAGCTCTACCGTCGGCCAGCCCCAGCATTTT.